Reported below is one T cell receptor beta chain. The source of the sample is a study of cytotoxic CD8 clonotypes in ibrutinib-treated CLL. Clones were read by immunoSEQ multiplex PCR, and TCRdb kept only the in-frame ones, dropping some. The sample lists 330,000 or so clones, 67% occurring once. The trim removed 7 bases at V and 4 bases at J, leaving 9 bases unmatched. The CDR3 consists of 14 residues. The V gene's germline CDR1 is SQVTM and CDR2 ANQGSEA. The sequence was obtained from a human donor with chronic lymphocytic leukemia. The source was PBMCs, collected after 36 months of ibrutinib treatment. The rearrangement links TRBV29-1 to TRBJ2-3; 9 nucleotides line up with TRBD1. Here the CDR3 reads CSGDAGQGSDTQYF. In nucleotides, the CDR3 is TGCAGCGGGGACGCGGGACAGGGATCAGATACGCAGTATTTT.